These 23 T cell receptor beta chains share one sample of origin, sequenced in a study of Graves' ophthalmopathy and Graves' hyperthyroidism. Amplified TCR beta CDR3 regions were obtained using RNA transcripts as template. First-round RT-PCR with HTBI primers preceded a second-round multiplex PCR. In TCRdb, the multiplex PCR reads were re-called with MiXCR into one record per CDR3 protein. The sample holds over 450,000 distinct CDR3 sequences; 13% to 15% are singletons and the top ten take approximately 9.8%. The material sequenced was blood. The origin of the receptors is a woman aged 25 to 39 with Graves' ophthalmopathy.

Ten or more counts support this clonotype. V gene TRBV7-9 combines with J gene TRBJ1-1; 7 nucleotides align to TRBD1. V shed 5 bases, J shed 7 bases, and the junction held 10 bases outside the gene matches. Germline V gene data show CDR1 as SEHNR and CDR2 as FQNEAQ (reference sequence). This CDR3 has 14 amino acids. The CDR3 sequence is CASSPRTGEYEAFF. DNA of the CDR3: TGTGCCAGCAGCCCGAGGACAGGAGAATATGAAGCTTTCTTT.

This clonotype has a handful of counts. J is TRBJ1-2 and V is TRBV5-1, with D possibly matching TRBD1 (6 bases). In germline, CDR1 is SGHRS, CDR2 YFSETQ. The CDR3 loop spans 14 amino acids. V was cut by 4 bases and J by 3 bases, with 13 bases left in between. The CDR3 region is CASSTADSDYGYTF. The DNA for the CDR3 is TGCGCCAGCAGCACGGCGGACAGCGACTATGGCTACACCTTC.

This sequence joins TRBV2 and TRBJ1-5; TRBD1 might be the D (6 bases). The V and J ends lost 6 bases and 5 bases respectively, with 14 bases between them. The CDR3 is made up of 14 amino acids. Germline-derived CDR1 and CDR2 are SNHLY and FYNNEI. The CDR3 is CASREPQGYQPQHF. For the CDR3, the DNA is TGTGCCAGCAGGGAACCACAGGGATATCAGCCCCAGCATTTT.

This clonotype has at least ten counts. The rearrangement joins TRBV3-1 to TRBJ2-7, with 8 bases matching TRBD2. J was trimmed by 6 bases and V by 2 bases; bases with no gene match: 6. The CDR3 length is 14 residues. Germline-derived CDR1 and CDR2 are LGHDT and YNNKEL (reference sequence). CDR3 bases: TGTGCCAGCAGCCAAATGGCGGGGGGAAGCGAGCAGTACTTC. This gives the protein CASSQMAGGSEQYF.

The chain combines TRBV5-1 with TRBJ2-7; TRBD1 is a possible D gene (5 bases). The V and J ends lost 2 bases and 4 bases respectively, with 16 bases between them. Germline loops: CDR1 SGHRS, CDR2 YFSETQ. The CDR3 has 15 amino acids. CDR3 coding DNA: TGCGCCAGCAGCTTAAGACGACAGTTAAATTACGAGCAGTACTTC. Its protein is CASSLRRQLNYEQYF.

The chain is built from TRBV30 and TRBJ2-7, with 11 bases that match TRBD2. Germline assignment: CDR1 GTSNPN and CDR2 SVGIG (reference sequence). This CDR3 region has 15 residues. V lost 0 bases to trimming and J lost 12 bases; unmatched junction nucleotides: 13. CDR3: CAWSVRVASGGQRYF. CDR3 bases: TGTGCCTGGAGTGTACGCGTGGCTAGCGGGGGGCAAAGGTACTTC.

This clonotype was found many times. The chain carries TRBV5-8 and TRBJ1-1; 12 positions match TRBD1. Looked up from germline, CDR1 is SGHTS and CDR2 is YDEGEE. CDR3 length: 21 amino acids. After removal of 0 bases from V and 1 base from J, the junction contained 16 bases not matched to a gene. CDR3 nucleotides: TGTGCCAGCAGCTTGGGCCGGGACAGGGGGCTTTCTTGGCTACCGAACACTGAAGCTTTCTTT. Translated: CASSLGRDRGLSWLPNTEAFF.

This clonotype was recorded many times. V gene TRBV20-1 combines with J gene TRBJ2-7; TRBD1 aligns across 7 bases. The CDR3 consists of 14 residues. With V trimmed by 5 bases and J by 0 bases, 7 bases remained unmatched. Looked up from germline, CDR1 is DFQATT and CDR2 is SNEGSKA (reference sequence). As DNA, the CDR3 is TGCAGTGCTCGCTCAGGGGGTAGCTCCTACGAGCAGTACTTC. This encodes CSARSGGSSYEQYF.

There are many counts of this clonotype. This may be a read error: a much more frequent sequence differs by one nucleotide. This chain links TRBV25-1 with TRBJ1-2; D uncertain. CDR3 length: 11 residues. Trimming pared 4 bases from V and 3 bases from J, leaving 3 bases between. The V gene's germline CDR1 is MGHDK and CDR2 SYGVNS. This CDR3 reads CASSGYYGYTF. CDR3 coding DNA: TGTGCCAGCAGTGGCTACTATGGCTACACCTTC.

This clonotype was recorded at least ten times. The chain couples TRBV11-3 to TRBJ1-1; D call uncertain. Trimming stripped 5 bases from V and 0 bases from J, with 13 bases between. The CDR3 totals 15 residues. Germline V gene data show CDR1 as SGHNT and CDR2 as YENEEA. CDR3: CASSQGGKMNTEAFF. The CDR3, as DNA: TGTGCCAGCAGCCAAGGAGGGAAAATGAACACTGAAGCTTTCTTT.

The chain links TRBV19 to TRBJ1-1; D unresolved. Trimming stripped 6 bases from V and 2 bases from J, with 16 bases between. This CDR3 has 15 amino acids. Germline values: CDR1 LNHDA, CDR2 SQIVND (reference sequence). As DNA, the CDR3 is TGTGCCAGTAGGATATCGCGCCGGACTAACACTGAAGCTTTCTTT. This gives the protein CASRISRRTNTEAFF.

This clonotype showed up many times. The chain joins TRBV20-1 to TRBJ1-1; D remains unclear. The V gene lost 1 base and the J gene lost 6 bases, with 9 bases spanning the gap. The CDR3 covers 12 residues. CDR1 and CDR2 (germline): DFQATT, SNEGSKA (reference sequence). The CDR3 region has the DNA TGCAGTGCTAGAGCCCCGGGGTCTGAAGCTTTCTTT. It translates to CSARAPGSEAFF.

This clonotype was seen repeatedly, ten times or more. The genes are TRBV30 and TRBJ1-6, with 10 bases identical to TRBD1. In germline, CDR1 is GTSNPN, CDR2 SVGIG (reference sequence). This CDR3 has 15 residues. The V and J ends lost 0 bases and 7 bases, in that order; junction bases with no gene match: 3. The CDR3 region is CAWSVETGGNSPLHF. The DNA of the CDR3 is TGTGCCTGGAGTGTAGAGACAGGGGGCAATTCACCCCTCCACTTT.

This clonotype came up many times. J is TRBJ1-1 and V is TRBV12-3 or TRBV12-4; no definite D call. The CDR3 contains 12 residues. Trimming removed 3 bases from V and 5 bases from J, with 7 bases in between. This chain's CDR3 is CASSLWRTEAFF. The CDR3 DNA is TGTGCCAGCAGTTTGTGGAGGACTGAAGCTTTCTTT.

Concerning this clonotype itself: It may be a read error: a sequence one base away is much more abundant. This chain joins TRBV27 and TRBJ2-5; possibly TRBD2 for D (6 bases). Germline-derived CDR1 and CDR2 are MNHEY and SMNVEV (reference sequence). This CDR3 is built from 15 residues. The CDR3 DNA reads TGTGCCAGCAGCACCGGGCGGGGCCTCCAAGAGACCCAGGACTTC. Protein product: CASSTGRGLQETQDF.

There are many counts of this clonotype. The chain employs TRBV7-2 and TRBJ1-6; tentative D call: TRBD1 (5 bases). V gave up 4 bases and J gave up 7 bases, with 8 bases separating them. The CDR3 extends over 13 amino acids. The germline V gene has CDR1 SGHTA and CDR2 FQGNSA. CDR3 DNA sequence: TGTGCCAGCAGCTACCACAGGAATTCACCCCTCCACTTT. Amino acids: CASSYHRNSPLHF.

The chain has TRBV5-1 and TRBJ2-6; 7 nucleotides align to TRBD1. Germline CDR1 and CDR2: SGHRS and YFSETQ. The CDR3 is 17 amino acids. Losses at the gene ends were 2 bases for V and 0 bases for J; bases not matched to a gene: 5. CDR3 region: CASSFRGTSSGANVLTF. CDR3 DNA: TGCGCCAGCAGCTTCAGGGGGACCAGCTCTGGGGCCAACGTCCTGACTTTC. Full variable domain (missing parts from reference TRBV5-1 and TRBJ2-6): KAGVTQTPRYLIKTRGQQVTLSCSPISGHRSVSWYQQTPGQGLQFLFEYFSETQRNKGNFPGRFSGRQFSNSRSEMNVSTLELGDSALYLCASSFRGTSSGANVLTFGAGSRLTVL.

V and J are TRBV11-2 and TRBJ1-1; TRBD1 matches at 9 bases. The CDR3 totals 15 residues. V shed 7 bases and J 0 bases; nucleotides not matched to a gene: 6. Germline V gene sequence: CDR1 SGHAT, CDR2 FQNNGV. CDR3 sequence reads: CASTLRDRVNTEAFF. CDR3 bases: TGTGCCAGCACCCTCCGGGACAGGGTGAACACTGAAGCTTTCTTT.

In this sample, this clonotype turned up many times. J is TRBJ1-5 and V is TRBV12-3 or TRBV12-4; D is unclear. The CDR3 contains 14 residues. The V gene lost 6 bases and the J gene lost 3 bases, with 12 bases spanning the gap. The CDR3 reads CASSSLADNQPQHF. CDR3 coding DNA: TGTGCCAGCAGCAGCCTGGCGGACAATCAGCCCCAGCATTTT.

The chain is built from TRBV4-1 and TRBJ2-5; TRBD2 matches at 15 bases. Trimming at V came to 0 bases and at J to 1 base, leaving 6 bases not matched to a gene. The CDR3 spans 19 residues. The germline CDR1 and CDR2 sequences are MGHRA and YSYEKL. For the CDR3, the DNA is TGCGCCAGCAGCCAAGAGAGGGGACTAGCGGGAGGAATCCAAGAGACCCAGTACTTC. Translated, it gives CASSQERGLAGGIQETQYF.

This clonotype has a count of ten or more. The chain links TRBV11-3 to TRBJ1-1; tentatively, D is TRBD1 (5 bases). The germline CDR1 and CDR2 sequences are SGHNT and YENEEA. The CDR3 is 13 residues long. The V and J ends lost 5 bases and 3 bases respectively, with 10 bases between them. For the CDR3, the DNA is TGTGCCAGCAGCCGAGGACAATACACTGAAGCTTTCTTT. Translating gives CASSRGQYTEAFF.

This clonotype was observed many times. The chain uses TRBV7-9 and TRBJ1-2; TRBD1 might be the D (5 bases). Between the trimmed V and J ends, which lost 7 bases and 3 bases, there was a span of 12 bases. This CDR3 has 13 residues. The V gene's germline CDR1 is SEHNR and CDR2 FQNEAQ (reference sequence). The CDR3 DNA reads as TGTGCCAGCACCCTAGACAGCCACTATGGCTACACCTTC. As protein: CASTLDSHYGYTF.

This chain joins TRBV11-3 and TRBJ2-5, with D unresolved. Per germline, CDR1 SGHNT and CDR2 YENEEA. This CDR3 comprises 14 residues. V lost 1 base and J lost 1, with 7 bases in between. Written as DNA, the CDR3 is TGTGCCAGCAGCTTAGGACTCTCCCAAGAGACCCAGTACTTC. Translation: CASSLGLSQETQYF.